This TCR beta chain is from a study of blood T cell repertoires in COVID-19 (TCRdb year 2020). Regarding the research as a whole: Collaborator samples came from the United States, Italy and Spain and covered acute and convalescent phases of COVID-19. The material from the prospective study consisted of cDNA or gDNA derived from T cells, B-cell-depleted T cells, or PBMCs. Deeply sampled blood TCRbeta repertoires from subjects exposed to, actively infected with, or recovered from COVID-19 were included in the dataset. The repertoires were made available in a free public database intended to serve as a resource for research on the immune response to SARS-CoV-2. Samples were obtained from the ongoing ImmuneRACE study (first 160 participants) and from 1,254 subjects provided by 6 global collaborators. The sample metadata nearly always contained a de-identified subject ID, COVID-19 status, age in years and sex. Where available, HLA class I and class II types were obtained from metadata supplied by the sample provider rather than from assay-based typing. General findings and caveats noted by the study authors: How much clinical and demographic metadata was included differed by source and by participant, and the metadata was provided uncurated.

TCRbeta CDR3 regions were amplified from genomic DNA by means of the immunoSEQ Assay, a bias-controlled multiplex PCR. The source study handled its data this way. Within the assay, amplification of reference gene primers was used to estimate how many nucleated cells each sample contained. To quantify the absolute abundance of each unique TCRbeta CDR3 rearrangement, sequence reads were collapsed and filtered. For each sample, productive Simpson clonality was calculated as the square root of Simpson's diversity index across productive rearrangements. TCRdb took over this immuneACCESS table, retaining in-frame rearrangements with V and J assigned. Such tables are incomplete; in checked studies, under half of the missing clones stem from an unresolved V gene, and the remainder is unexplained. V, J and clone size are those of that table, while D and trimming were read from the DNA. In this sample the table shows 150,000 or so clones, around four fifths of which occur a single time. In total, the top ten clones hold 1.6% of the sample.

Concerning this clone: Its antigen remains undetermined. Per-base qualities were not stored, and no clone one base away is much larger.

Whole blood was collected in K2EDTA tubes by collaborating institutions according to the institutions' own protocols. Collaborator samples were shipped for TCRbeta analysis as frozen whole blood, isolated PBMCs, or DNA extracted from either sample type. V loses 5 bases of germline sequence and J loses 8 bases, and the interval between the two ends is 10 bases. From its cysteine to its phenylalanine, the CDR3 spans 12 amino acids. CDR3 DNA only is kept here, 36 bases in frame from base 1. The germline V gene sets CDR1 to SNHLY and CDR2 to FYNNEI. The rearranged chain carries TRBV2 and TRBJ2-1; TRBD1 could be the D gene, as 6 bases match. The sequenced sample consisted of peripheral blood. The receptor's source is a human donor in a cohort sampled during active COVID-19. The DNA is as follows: TGTGCCAGCAGTTATGGGGGCTATGAGCAGTTCTTC. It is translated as CASSYGGYEQFF.